The 29 T cell receptor beta chains below come from one sample, sequenced in a study of vaccination and CD4 T cells after COVID-19. Their recognized antigens are unknown. The Oncomine TCR Beta short-read assay was what sequenced the DNA obtained from cultured CD4+ T cells. Using its own MiXCR run on the PCR reads, TCRdb lists one record per CDR3 protein. The profile covers a few thousand distinct CDR3 sequences, with around 50% appearing a single time and 29% taken by the ten largest. The treatment: approximately 9-day PBMC culture with coronavirus spike peptide pools or control peptides (ViraFEST assay). Sequencing input: CD4+ T cells from blood, cultured in vitro. The receptors here all came from a human donor who had recovered from COVID-19.

This clonotype appeared once. V gene TRBV7-9 combines with J gene TRBJ2-2; D may be TRBD2 (5 bases). The germline gives CDR1 SEHNR, CDR2 FQNEAQ (reference sequence). The CDR3 is 14 residues long. The V end lost 5 bases, the J end lost 5 bases, and 12 bases lay between the germline ends. Written as DNA, the CDR3 is TGTGCCAGCAGCCCCACTAGGGTAACCGGGGAGCTGTTTTTT. Translation: CASSPTRVTGELFF.

The chain employs TRBV9 and TRBJ1-2; TRBD1 is a possible D gene (6 bases). This CDR3 has 13 residues. V lost 5 bases and J 2 bases, leaving 10 bases between the germline ends. Germline V gives CDR1 SGDLS, CDR2 YYNGEE. CDR3 in amino acids: CASRSDRNYGYTF. CDR3 nucleotide sequence: TGTGCCAGCAGATCGGACAGAAACTATGGCTACACCTTC.

Relative to its sample, this clonotype is medium-sized. The chain couples TRBV5-4 to TRBJ1-4; unclear D gene. The CDR3 covers 13 residues. V lost 9 bases to trimming and J lost 0 bases, with 9 bases between them. Germline V gene data show CDR1 as SGHNT and CDR2 as YYREEE (reference sequence). The CDR3 region is CATRRSTNEKLFF. The CDR3, as DNA: TGTGCCACCCGCCGGTCAACTAATGAAAAACTGTTTTTT.

The rearrangement links TRBV9 to TRBJ2-5, with 9 bases aligning to TRBD2. Per germline, CDR1 SGDLS and CDR2 YYNGEE. The CDR3 is 17 amino acids. Trimming took 4 bases from V and 4 from J; bases not matched to a gene: 14. DNA of the CDR3: TGTGCCAGCAGCCCTGGGGAGAAGCGGGGGGCACTAGAGACCCAGTACTTC. This sequence encodes CASSPGEKRGALETQYF.

In its sample, this clonotype is medium-sized. This chain uses TRBV7-2 with TRBJ1-2; D gene ambiguous. This CDR3 is 13 amino acids long. Per the germline V gene, CDR1 is SGHTA and CDR2 is FQGNSA. V was shortened by 5 bases and J by 4 bases, with 11 bases between the two germline ends. In DNA, the CDR3 is TGTGCCAGCAGCCCCGACCAGTCCTATGGCTACACCTTC. Amino acids: CASSPDQSYGYTF.

The chain combines TRBV4-3 with TRBJ1-2; tentatively, D is TRBD1 (6 bases). The CDR3 consists of 16 residues. Between the trimmed V and J ends, which lost 1 base and 7 bases, there was a span of 19 bases. CDR1 and CDR2 from the germline V gene are LGHNA and YSLEER. The CDR3: CASSQAATGFSLGYTF. The CDR3 nucleotides read TGCGCCAGCAGCCAAGCTGCAACAGGGTTCTCCCTTGGCTACACCTTC.

The chain employs TRBV2 and TRBJ2-1, with 9 bases matching TRBD1. Looked up from germline, CDR1 is SNHLY and CDR2 is FYNNEI. The CDR3 has 14 amino acids. Trimming took 7 bases from V and 6 from J; bases not matched to a gene: 7. The CDR3 here is CASTRDRAANEQFF. Here the CDR3 DNA reads TGTGCCAGCACCCGGGACAGGGCGGCCAATGAGCAGTTCTTC.

The chain joins TRBV5-4 to TRBJ2-5, with 7 bases fitting TRBD1. J was trimmed by 2 bases and V by 2 bases; bases with no gene match: 0. The germline V gene has CDR1 SGHNT and CDR2 YYREEE (reference sequence). The CDR3 has 13 amino acids. CDR3 amino acids: CASSFRGQETQYF. CDR3 bases: TGTGCCAGCAGCTTCAGGGGGCAAGAGACCCAGTACTTC.

The chain is built from TRBV7-8 and TRBJ2-3, with 7 bases lining up with TRBD2. There are 16 residues in the CDR3. The J segment lost 3 bases and the V segment lost 3 bases, leaving 9 bases of the junction unmatched. Germline lookup yields CDR1 SGHVS and CDR2 FQNEAQ. CDR3 DNA sequence: TGTGCCAGCAGCTTTGGTCCTCTCGGGAGGACAGATACGCAGTATTTT. Its protein product is CASSFGPLGRTDTQYF.

This clonotype was counted a few times. The gene calls are TRBV20-1 and TRBJ2-2; a possible D gene is TRBD2 (5 bases). The CDR3 extends over 14 amino acids. The ends were cut back, 3 bases at V and 5 bases at J, with 13 bases in the middle. In germline, CDR1 is DFQATT, CDR2 SNEGSKA (reference sequence). The CDR3 spells CSASGKRSTGELFF. In nucleotides, the CDR3 is TGCAGTGCTAGCGGGAAAAGGAGTACCGGGGAGCTGTTTTTT.

This clonotype has only a few counts. The rearrangement joins TRBV7-2 to TRBJ1-1, with D maybe TRBD1 (6 bases). CDR1 SGHTA and CDR2 FQGNSA come from the germline V gene. The V and J ends lost 1 base and 3 bases respectively, with 15 bases between them. CDR3 length: 16 amino acids. The CDR3 sequence is CASSLVSGGEYTEAFF. The DNA of the CDR3 is TGTGCCAGCAGCTTAGTGTCCGGGGGCGAGTACACTGAAGCTTTCTTT.

This rearrangement joins TRBV19 to TRBJ1-1; TRBD1 agrees at 7 bases. Trimming cost V 4 bases and J 1 base; bases outside gene matches: 6. The CDR3 sequence is 15 residues long. Germline lookup yields CDR1 LNHDA and CDR2 SQIVND (reference sequence). CDR3 protein: CASSTYRGTNTEAFF. Here the CDR3 DNA reads TGTGCCAGTAGTACGTACAGGGGCACGAACACTGAAGCTTTCTTT.

This clonotype was picked up a small number of times. The chain couples TRBV5-1 to TRBJ2-1; 12 bases are shared with TRBD2. V was pared by 4 bases and J by 5 bases, with 4 bases of the junction left unmatched. The CDR3 is 15 residues long. Germline values: CDR1 SGHRS, CDR2 YFSETQ. CDR3 bases: TGCGCCAGCAGCCGTCGACTAGCGGGAGACAATGAGCAGTTCTTC. Its translation: CASSRRLAGDNEQFF.

This clonotype was recorded once. This chain joins TRBV10-3 and TRBJ2-3, with 9 positions matching TRBD2. The CDR3 runs 14 residues. V dropped 6 bases and J dropped 4; count of bases not matched to a gene: 5. CDR1 ENHRY and CDR2 SYGVKD come from the germline V gene. CDR3 in amino acids: CAIRSRGGADTQYF. The CDR3 bases are TGTGCCATCAGATCGCGGGGGGGGGCAGATACGCAGTATTTT.

The chain carries TRBV5-4 and TRBJ1-2, with no clear D. Trimming took 0 bases from V and 3 from J, leaving 9 bases between them. This CDR3 has 14 residues. The V gene's germline CDR1 is SGHNT and CDR2 YYREEE (reference sequence). As DNA, the CDR3 is TGTGCCAGCAGCTTGGAGGCAGCCTACTATGGCTACACCTTC. Its translation: CASSLEAAYYGYTF.

The V call is TRBV11-3, the J call TRBJ2-1; D is unclear. The V and J ends lost 5 bases and 3 bases respectively, with 11 bases between them. The germline V gene encodes CDR1 SGHNT and CDR2 YENEEA. The CDR3 has 14 residues. The CDR3 is CASSLNLDYNEQFF. For the CDR3, the DNA is TGTGCCAGCAGCCTTAATCTCGACTACAATGAGCAGTTCTTC.

This clonotype has just a few counts. This chain joins TRBV20-1 and TRBJ2-1, with D unresolved. Between the trimmed V and J ends, which lost 5 bases and 0 bases, there was a span of 14 bases. The CDR3 contains 15 residues. CDR1 and CDR2 from the germline V gene are DFQATT and SNEGSKA (reference sequence). This CDR3 reads CSARRLSSSYNEQFF. The CDR3 coding sequence is TGCAGTGCTCGAAGACTTTCGAGCTCCTACAATGAGCAGTTCTTC.

V is TRBV2 and J is TRBJ2-7; D unresolved. The CDR3 length is 14 residues. V was trimmed by 1 base and J by 2 bases, leaving 9 bases between them. From germline, CDR1 is SNHLY and CDR2 FYNNEI. The CDR3 sequence is CASSEGGITYEQYF. The CDR3 nucleotides read TGTGCCAGCAGTGAAGGCGGAATCACCTACGAGCAGTACTTC.

This clonotype was detected a few times. This chain uses TRBV15 with TRBJ1-5; possibly TRBD1 for D (5 bases). CDR1 LNHNV and CDR2 YYDKDF come from the germline V gene (reference sequence). CDR3 length equals 17 residues. Trimming shortened V by 3 bases and J by 0 bases, and 15 bases separated the two germline ends. As DNA, the CDR3 is TGTGCCACCAGCAGTGGCAGGGTTTTGGGTAGCAATCAGCCCCAGCATTTT. The encoded protein is CATSSGRVLGSNQPQHF.

This clonotype was picked up a small number of times. The chain employs TRBV20-1 and TRBJ1-2; unclear D gene. Trimming shortened V by 1 base and J by 0 bases, and 6 bases separated the two germline ends. The CDR3 is made up of 13 amino acids. The V gene's germline CDR1 is DFQATT and CDR2 SNEGSKA (reference sequence). CDR3 loop: CSARGTSNYGYTF. The CDR3 DNA sequence: TGCAGTGCTAGAGGAACCTCTAACTATGGCTACACCTTC.

V usage is TRBV7-2 and J usage is TRBJ2-7; no firm D call. CDR1 and CDR2 (germline): SGHTA, FQGNSA. V dropped 3 bases and J dropped 7 bases, with 16 bases sitting between them. The CDR3 is 14 residues long. CDR3 bases: TGTGCCAGCAGCTTCGTCACCCCCGCCGGAGAGCAGTACTTC. Translating gives CASSFVTPAGEQYF.

This clonotype was detected a few times. The V call is TRBV19, the J call TRBJ1-2; 8 bases line up with TRBD1. After removal of 8 bases from V and 4 bases from J, the junction contained 9 bases not matched to a gene. CDR1 LNHDA and CDR2 SQIVND come from the germline V gene (reference sequence). The CDR3 has 14 amino acids. DNA of the CDR3: TGTGCCAGTGCCTCAGGGGGCGCGGGCTATGGCTACACCTTC. This gives the protein CASASGGAGYGYTF.

The V and J genes are TRBV7-2 and TRBJ1-2, with D possibly being TRBD1 (5 bases). The V gene lost 5 bases and the J gene lost 0 bases, with 19 bases spanning the gap. Per germline, CDR1 SGHTA and CDR2 FQGNSA. The CDR3 contains 17 residues. The CDR3 spells CASSHIYNRQTNYGYTF. The CDR3 DNA sequence: TGTGCCAGCAGCCATATCTACAACAGGCAAACTAACTATGGCTACACCTTC.

The gene calls are TRBV9 and TRBJ1-5; D unclear. This CDR3 contains 15 residues. Germline V gene sequence: CDR1 SGDLS, CDR2 YYNGEE. Between the trimmed V and J ends, which lost 0 bases and 5 bases, there was a span of 12 bases. Written as DNA, the CDR3 is TGTGCCAGCAGCGTAGATCCATCCCTAGATCAGCCCCAGCATTTT. Translated: CASSVDPSLDQPQHF.

The chain joins TRBV19 to TRBJ1-5, with D possibly TRBD1 on 5 matching bases. Trimming took off 3 bases at V and 6 bases at J, with 9 bases between the two ends. Germline loops: CDR1 LNHDA, CDR2 SQIVND (reference sequence). The CDR3 spans 13 residues. The CDR3 region is CASSMDKLQPQHF. Here the CDR3 DNA reads TGTGCCAGTAGTATGGACAAACTTCAGCCCCAGCATTTT.

The chain uses TRBV7-2 and TRBJ1-2, with D hard to call. The CDR3 is 13 residues long. The germline CDR1 and CDR2 sequences are SGHTA and FQGNSA. V lost 1 base to trimming and J lost 8 bases, with 11 bases between them. For the CDR3, the DNA is TGTGCCAGCAGCTTAGTTGCCGAATCAGGCTACACCTTC. This codes for CASSLVAESGYTF.

V and J are TRBV5-4 and TRBJ2-5; possible D gene TRBD1, 5 bases. CDR1 and CDR2 from the germline V gene are SGHNT and YYREEE (reference sequence). Between the trimmed V and J ends, which lost 4 bases and 1 base, there was a span of 14 bases. This CDR3 has 15 residues. The CDR3 loop is CASSPRARGQETQYF. CDR3 nucleotide sequence: TGTGCCAGCAGCCCTCGGGCTAGGGGCCAAGAGACCCAGTACTTC.

This clonotype was detected only a few times. The chain links TRBV24-1 to TRBJ1-2, with a tentative D call TRBD1 (6 bases). V was clipped by 4 bases and J by 3 bases, with 11 bases between them. CDR3 length equals 14 residues. CDR1 KGHDR and CDR2 SFDVKD come from the germline V gene. The CDR3 nucleotides read TGTGCCACCAGTGACTCCGGGGGCTACTATGGCTACACCTTC. Translating it yields CATSDSGGYYGYTF.

Only a few counts were recorded for this clonotype. This chain links TRBV6-1 with TRBJ1-6; D uncertain. Germline V gene data show CDR1 as MNHNS and CDR2 as SASEGT. The CDR3 has 13 residues. V dropped 10 bases and J dropped 0 bases, with 7 bases sitting between them. CDR3 sequence reads: CATSVSYNSPLHF. CDR3 nucleotide sequence: TGTGCCACCAGCGTCTCCTATAATTCACCCCTCCACTTT.